This TCR beta chain derives from a study of T-cell reconstitution after alpha-beta-depleted transplantation in children. Preparation of the TCRbeta library was carried out with unique molecular identifiers. TCRdb reanalysed the PCR reads using MiXCR and keeps one entry per CDR3 protein. The table includes 450,000 to 600,000 distinct CDR3 sequences, around a third detected once. In germline, CDR1 is LGHNA, CDR2 YSLEER. The germline V and J ends were trimmed by 3 bases and 5 bases, with 10 bases remaining between them. The CDR3 sequence is 13 residues long. The chain joins TRBV4-3 to TRBJ2-5, with a weak D call TRBD1 (5 bases). Sample: PBMCs from the stem cell graft donor, taken from the stem cell graft. This clonotype was sampled from a human donor who donated a stem cell graft to a child with aplastic anemia. This CDR3 is CASSQRAGETQYF. The CDR3 DNA reads as TGCGCCAGCAGCCAGAGAGCAGGGGAGACCCAGTACTTC.